Following are 27 T cell receptor beta chains from one sample sequenced in a study of T cells expressing NK-cell markers. No DNA is given; TCRdb re-called the 5' RACE reads and lists each CDR3 protein once. Across 400,000 to 550,000 distinct CDR3 sequences, the top ten clones capture more than 7% of the sample. Sequenced: blood T cells: a sorted CD56 or NKG2C T cell subset, CD4+ or CD8+ T cells, or bulk PBMC T cells (not recorded which). The receptors stem from a woman between 18 and 75 years old in good health.

The chain recombines TRBV18 with TRBJ2-2. The CDR3 is made up of 16 amino acids. Germline CDR1 reads KGHSH; CDR2 reads LQKENI. CDR3 protein: CASTRAGGANTGELFF.

The chain joins TRBV7-3 to TRBJ2-3; TCRdb picks TRBD1, but there is no DNA to check that call. Germline CDR1 is SGHTA and CDR2 is FQGTGA. The CDR3 runs to 16 residues. This chain's CDR3 is CASSFGGGQSTDTQYF.

The rearrangement links TRBV7-2 to TRBJ1-2; the TCRdb call, TRBD1, lacks DNA for checking. The CDR3 sequence is 15 residues long. Germline lookup yields CDR1 SGHTA and CDR2 FQGNSA. The CDR3 loop is CASSLGVRTAYGYTF.

This sequence joins TRBV27 and TRBJ2-7; lacking DNA, the TRBD1 call made by TCRdb goes unchecked. Germline CDR1 MNHEY, CDR2 SMNVEV (reference sequence). There are 14 residues in the CDR3. CDR3 amino acids: CASSPGQGAREQYF.

This chain connects TRBV20-1 to TRBJ1-1; TCRdb designates TRBD1, a call that cannot be tested without DNA. The CDR3 length is 14 residues. The germline gives CDR1 DFQATT, CDR2 SNEGSKA (reference sequence). The CDR3: CSACPAGTNTEAFF.

The chain employs TRBV12-3 or TRBV12-4 and TRBJ2-3; TCRdb's D call, TRBD2, is unchecked because there is no DNA. This CDR3 has 15 residues. The CDR3 sequence: CASSSLAPSTDTQYF.

This chain uses TRBV10-1 with TRBJ2-4. The germline gives CDR1 WNHNN, CDR2 SYGVQD (reference sequence). The CDR3 is 15 amino acids. CDR3 residues: CASTPGGLAKNIQYF.

The rearrangement links TRBV6-5 to TRBJ2-4. CDR1 and CDR2 from the germline V gene are MNHEY and SVGAGI. The CDR3 covers 16 residues. Here the CDR3 reads CASSYRTSLAKNIQYF.

The chain couples TRBV28 to TRBJ2-2; TCRdb picks TRBD1, but there is no DNA to check that call. Germline CDR1 is MDHEN and CDR2 is SYDVKM. This CDR3 comprises 16 residues. CDR3 protein: CASYPTSGGRTGELFF.

This rearrangement joins TRBV6-1 to TRBJ2-6. The germline V gene encodes CDR1 MNHNS and CDR2 SASEGT. The CDR3 covers 14 residues. The CDR3 reads CASRVGSGANVLTF.

The V and J genes are TRBV4-3 and TRBJ1-4; TCRdb lists TRBD1, though no DNA is available to test this call. The CDR3 sequence is 17 residues long. Germline lookup yields CDR1 LGHNA and CDR2 YSLEER. The CDR3 region is CASSQDRVLGTDEKLFF.

The CDR3 here is CASSEDRENEQFF. The rearrangement links TRBV9 to TRBJ2-1; the D call of TRBD1 rests on TCRdb alone, since no DNA is present to check it. The germline V gene has CDR1 SGDLS and CDR2 YYNGEE. The CDR3 extends over 13 amino acids.

The rearrangement joins TRBV12-3 or TRBV12-4 to TRBJ2-2; checking the TCRdb D call of TRBD1 is not possible without DNA. The CDR3 runs to 17 residues. CDR3 in amino acids: CASSFSGGAHISGELFF.

J is TRBJ2-1 and V is TRBV7-9; absent DNA, TCRdb's TRBD1 call cannot be checked. The CDR3 contains 11 residues. Germline CDR1 SEHNR, CDR2 FQNEAQ (reference sequence). The CDR3 sequence is CASSLLGGQFF.

This chain joins TRBV5-1 and TRBJ2-6; TCRdb picks TRBD1, but there is no DNA to check that call. The CDR3 sequence is 16 residues long. Germline-derived CDR1 and CDR2 are SGHRS and YFSETQ. The CDR3 reads CASSLRQASGANVLTF.

This chain links TRBV12-3 or TRBV12-4 with TRBJ1-5; TCRdb selects TRBD1, and the lack of DNA leaves this call unchecked. This CDR3 region has 14 residues. CDR3 loop: CASSLEQGGQPQHF.

The chain is built from TRBV10-3 and TRBJ1-1. The CDR3 has 14 amino acids. From germline, CDR1 is ENHRY and CDR2 SYGVKD. The CDR3 here is CAIRAMGSNTEAFF.

V gene TRBV7-6 combines with J gene TRBJ2-1; the TRBD1 assignment by TCRdb is unverifiable without DNA. The germline gives CDR1 SGHVS, CDR2 FNYEAQ. This CDR3 has 14 residues. CDR3 sequence: CASSSDPGGNEQFF.

V is TRBV18 and J is TRBJ2-5; TCRdb's D gene call, TRBD1, goes unchecked for lack of DNA. The CDR3 spans 14 residues. The germline gives CDR1 KGHSH, CDR2 LQKENI. CDR3 sequence: CASSPADREETQYF.

The chain couples TRBV20-1 to TRBJ2-5; without DNA, the TCRdb call of TRBD1 cannot be checked. The germline gives CDR1 DFQATT, CDR2 SNEGSKA (reference sequence). CDR3 length: 13 amino acids. The CDR3 sequence: CSASGRSQETQYF.

The chain employs TRBV12-3 or TRBV12-4 and TRBJ1-4. This CDR3 contains 14 residues. CDR3: CASSFERMSEKLFF.

The chain links TRBV6-1 to TRBJ2-3; TCRdb indicates TRBD2, and absent DNA this call remains unverified. This CDR3 has 13 residues. The germline V gene has CDR1 MNHNS and CDR2 SASEGT. The CDR3 sequence is CASSLTSKDTQYF.

This chain connects TRBV2 to TRBJ1-1; as DNA is missing, the TRBD1 call by TCRdb cannot be tested. Germline loops: CDR1 SNHLY, CDR2 FYNNEI. This CDR3 spans 14 amino acids. The CDR3 reads CASRPGRMNTEAFF.

The chain joins TRBV6-5 to TRBJ2-7; TCRdb selects TRBD1, and the lack of DNA leaves this call unchecked. Germline assignment: CDR1 MNHEY and CDR2 SVGAGI. CDR3 length: 14 amino acids. CDR3 residues: CASFYPGKGGVQYF.

The chain has TRBV10-1 and TRBJ2-5; TCRdb calls TRBD2, which cannot be checked without DNA. The CDR3 is made up of 15 amino acids. Per the germline V gene, CDR1 is WNHNN and CDR2 is SYGVQD (reference sequence). This CDR3 reads CASSDGRGDQETQYF.

The chain carries TRBV6-2 or TRBV6-3 and TRBJ2-1; the TCRdb call, TRBD1, lacks DNA for checking. CDR1 and CDR2 from the germline V gene are MNHEY and SVGEGT. This CDR3 comprises 13 residues. This CDR3 is CASSYRGYNEQFF.

The rearrangement joins TRBV7-9 to TRBJ2-3. The CDR3 consists of 17 residues. Looked up from germline, CDR1 is SEHNR and CDR2 is FQNEAQ (reference sequence). CDR3 region: CASSQSRLAQFTDTQYF.